Sequencing of this TCR beta chain was carried out in a study of cytomegalovirus exposure and HLA in healthy donors. PCR primers comprised 60 Vbeta and 13 Jbeta primers. TCRdb keeps only in-frame clones here, not all; method: immunoSEQ multiplex PCR. Of over 75,000 clones in the sample, around three quarters are singletons; the top ten hold around 15%. About this clone: Its antigen remains unidentified. This sample includes further DNA sequences coding for the same CDR3.

Germline V gene lookup returns CDR1 SGHRS and CDR2 YFSETQ. The CDR3 has 13 residues. V was shortened by 0 bases and J by 3 bases, with 7 bases between the two germline ends. General study findings and limits: The majority of TCR sequences were rare, yet some public TCRs appeared in many donors. Later analysis suggested links between common viral pathogens and several top significant clusters. Differences between HLA loci emerged in a later analysis of TCR association rates, with DRB1 most and HLA-C fewest. TCR beta sequences reportedly predicted most subjects' HLA-A and HLA-B alleles accurately.

This chain connects TRBV5-1 to TRBJ2-7, with D possibly TRBD1 on 6 matching bases. Sequences were obtained from PBMCs. This receptor was obtained from a man aged 55-75 years in good health and CMV-seropositive. DNA of the CDR3: TGCGCCAGCAGCTTGGCACAGGGCTACGAGCAGTACTTC. This encodes CASSLAQGYEQYF.